This is a list of T cell receptor beta chains from one sample in a study of cytomegalovirus exposure and HLA in healthy donors. Sequenced by immunoSEQ multiplex PCR; TCRdb stores in-frame clones only, minus some. This sample carries approximately 110,000 clones, 15% of them seen once, and the ten largest clones take roughly 2%. The sequenced material came from PBMCs. Receptor source: a woman aged 18-35 years in good health and CMV-seronegative. The CDR3 runs from the conserved cysteine through the conserved F or W. The order of the fields is V gene, D gene, J gene, clone size, CDR3 DNA, CDR3 protein. The D gene is left open where the match is weak. The size entry is marked missing in some rows and otherwise reads once, few, many or a size class.

V gene: TRBV4-1; D gene: -; J gene: TRBJ2-3; clone size: -; CDR3 DNA: TGCGCCAGCAGCCAAGAGCTAGCGCCTCGCACAGATACGCAGTATTTT; CDR3 protein: CASSQELAPRTDTQYF
V gene: TRBV7-9; D gene: -; J gene: TRBJ1-1; clone size: few; CDR3 DNA: TGTGCCAGCAGCGAAAGAAGGGGTGATGTGGGTGAAGCTTTCTTT; CDR3 protein: CASSERRGDVGEAFF
V gene: TRBV7-3; D gene: -; J gene: TRBJ2-3; clone size: few; CDR3 DNA: TGTGCCAGCAGCCCAGGACTACCCCGAGCCACGCAGTATTTT; CDR3 protein: CASSPGLPRATQYF
V gene: TRBV7-2; D gene: TRBD1; J gene: TRBJ2-7; clone size: many; CDR3 DNA: TGTGCCAGCAGCTTAGGACCGGGACAGGGGTTCAACGAGCAGTACTTC; CDR3 protein: CASSLGPGQGFNEQYF
V gene: TRBV9; D gene: -; J gene: TRBJ2-3; clone size: -; CDR3 DNA: TGTGCCAGCAGCGTATCAGCTAGCGCTAGCACAGATACGCAGTATTTT; CDR3 protein: CASSVSASASTDTQYF
V gene: TRBV27; D gene: -; J gene: TRBJ2-5; clone size: -; CDR3 DNA: TGTGCCAGCAGTTTATACAGGGCCGGGGAGACCCAGTACTTC; CDR3 protein: CASSLYRAGETQYF
V gene: TRBV27; D gene: TRBD1; J gene: TRBJ2-1; clone size: -; CDR3 DNA: TGTGCCAGCAGCTTGACAGGGATCTCCTACAATGAGCAGTTCTTC; CDR3 protein: CASSLTGISYNEQFF
V gene: TRBV7-8; D gene: -; J gene: TRBJ2-5; clone size: -; CDR3 DNA: TGTGCCAGCAGCTTAGCGGGCTTCCCAAAAGAGACCCAGTACTTC; CDR3 protein: CASSLAGFPKETQYF
V gene: TRBV2; D gene: -; J gene: TRBJ1-4; clone size: -; CDR3 DNA: TGTGCCAGCAGTGAGGGTCGGGGGGGAACTAATGAAAAACTGTTTTTT; CDR3 protein: CASSEGRGGTNEKLFF
V gene: TRBV7-9; D gene: -; J gene: TRBJ2-5; clone size: few; CDR3 DNA: TGTGCCAGCAGCTTAACGGCTTCGGGCCAAGAGACCCAGTACTTC; CDR3 protein: CASSLTASGQETQYF
V gene: TRBV5-1; D gene: TRBD1; J gene: TRBJ1-3; clone size: few; CDR3 DNA: TGCGCCAGCTCTTACGGACAGGGCTCTGGAAACACCATATATTTT; CDR3 protein: CASSYGQGSGNTIYF
V gene: TRBV10-3; D gene: -; J gene: TRBJ1-1; clone size: once; CDR3 DNA: TGTGCCATCAGTGCGGGCAGCGGTGAGCGTGCTTTCTTT; CDR3 protein: CAISAGSGERAFF
V gene: TRBV7-8; D gene: -; J gene: TRBJ1-4; clone size: -; CDR3 DNA: TGTGCCAGCGGGAGGGGTACTAATGAAAAACTGTTTTTT; CDR3 protein: CASGRGTNEKLFF
V gene: TRBV6-5; D gene: TRBD1; J gene: TRBJ1-3; clone size: few; CDR3 DNA: TGTGCCAGCAGTTTGGGTAGGGGGCCTACCTTAAACACCATATATTTT; CDR3 protein: CASSLGRGPTLNTIYF
V gene: TRBV28; D gene: TRBD1; J gene: TRBJ1-2; clone size: few; CDR3 DNA: TGTGCCACCACCCGGGACAGGGGTATCTATGGCTACACCTTC; CDR3 protein: CATTRDRGIYGYTF
V gene: TRBV6-5; D gene: TRBD2; J gene: TRBJ2-1; clone size: -; CDR3 DNA: TGTGCCAGCAGTTACTCAGGACTAGCGGCCTACAATGAGCAGTTCTTC; CDR3 protein: CASSYSGLAAYNEQFF
V gene: TRBV9; D gene: -; J gene: TRBJ1-6; clone size: few; CDR3 DNA: TGTGCCAGCAGTGGCGGGATCGAATCACCCCTCCACTTT; CDR3 protein: CASSGGIESPLHF
V gene: TRBV6-6; D gene: -; J gene: TRBJ2-7; clone size: few; CDR3 DNA: TGTGCCAGCAGTTACCCCGGGGAAGTAGTCCACGAGCAGTACTTC; CDR3 protein: CASSYPGEVVHEQYF
V gene: TRBV5-1; D gene: -; J gene: TRBJ2-5; clone size: few; CDR3 DNA: TGCGCCAGCAGCCCAGTAGCAAAGAAGACCCAGTACTTC; CDR3 protein: CASSPVAKKTQYF
V gene: TRBV7-6; D gene: -; J gene: TRBJ1-5; clone size: few; CDR3 DNA: TGTGCCAGCAGCTTAGGAGCGGACGGCAATCAGCCCCAGCATTTT; CDR3 protein: CASSLGADGNQPQHF
V gene: TRBV2; D gene: -; J gene: TRBJ2-3; clone size: -; CDR3 DNA: TGTGCCAGCAGGACCAGCGGGTTTCCAGATACGCAGTATTTT; CDR3 protein: CASRTSGFPDTQYF
V gene: TRBV5-1; D gene: TRBD1; J gene: TRBJ2-3; clone size: few; CDR3 DNA: TGCGCCAGCAGCTTGGGGGACAGGGGAGCAGATACGCAGTATTTT; CDR3 protein: CASSLGDRGADTQYF
V gene: TRBV30; D gene: -; J gene: TRBJ1-4; clone size: -; CDR3 DNA: TGTGCCTTGGACGGGGGGAATGAAAAACTGTTTTTT; CDR3 protein: CALDGGNEKLFF
V gene: TRBV25-1; D gene: -; J gene: TRBJ1-1; clone size: medium-sized; CDR3 DNA: TGTGCCAGCAGTCTCGGGGGTAGTGAAGCTTTCTTT; CDR3 protein: CASSLGGSEAFF
V gene: TRBV5-6; D gene: -; J gene: TRBJ1-5; clone size: few; CDR3 DNA: TGTGCCAGCAGCTTGGTAGGTCGGGAGCCCCAGCATTTT; CDR3 protein: CASSLVGREPQHF
V gene: TRBV28; D gene: TRBD2; J gene: TRBJ2-1; clone size: -; CDR3 DNA: TGTGCCAGCAGTTTGGGTAAGCGGGGGGACAATGAGCAGTTCTTC; CDR3 protein: CASSLGKRGDNEQFF
V gene: TRBV4-2; D gene: TRBD1; J gene: TRBJ2-1; clone size: -; CDR3 DNA: TGTGCCAGCAGCCCGGATCAGGGGGCGGAGGGCAATGAGCAGTTCTTC; CDR3 protein: CASSPDQGAEGNEQFF
V gene: TRBV6-5; D gene: -; J gene: TRBJ1-1; clone size: -; CDR3 DNA: TGTGCCAGCAGTTGGTCGGCGGTCCCCATGAACACTGAAGCTTTCTTT; CDR3 protein: CASSWSAVPMNTEAFF
V gene: TRBV5-1; D gene: TRBD1; J gene: TRBJ2-3; clone size: -; CDR3 DNA: TGCGCCAGCAGCCCCCAGGGGGCAAGCACAGATACGCAGTATTTT; CDR3 protein: CASSPQGASTDTQYF
V gene: TRBV2; D gene: -; J gene: TRBJ2-7; clone size: few; CDR3 DNA: TGTGCCAGCAGTCCCAGGGGAACGTCCTACGAGCAGTACTTC; CDR3 protein: CASSPRGTSYEQYF
V gene: TRBV18; D gene: -; J gene: TRBJ2-6; clone size: few; CDR3 DNA: TGTGCCAGCTCACCCCCTCGGAGGCCTGGGGCCAACGTCCTGACTTTC; CDR3 protein: CASSPPRRPGANVLTF
V gene: TRBV13; D gene: -; J gene: TRBJ1-3; clone size: -; CDR3 DNA: TGTGCCAGCAGCTTAGCGACAGGACCCCACTCTGGAAACACCATATATTTT; CDR3 protein: CASSLATGPHSGNTIYF
V gene: TRBV27; D gene: -; J gene: TRBJ1-1; clone size: -; CDR3 DNA: TGTGCCAGCAGCCATGCGCGGGGACGCACTGAAGCTTTCTTT; CDR3 protein: CASSHARGRTEAFF
V gene: TRBV6-1; D gene: -; J gene: TRBJ2-2; clone size: -; CDR3 DNA: TGTGCCAGCAGGGGGGCGGGGGAGACCGGGGAGCTGTTTTTT; CDR3 protein: CASRGAGETGELFF